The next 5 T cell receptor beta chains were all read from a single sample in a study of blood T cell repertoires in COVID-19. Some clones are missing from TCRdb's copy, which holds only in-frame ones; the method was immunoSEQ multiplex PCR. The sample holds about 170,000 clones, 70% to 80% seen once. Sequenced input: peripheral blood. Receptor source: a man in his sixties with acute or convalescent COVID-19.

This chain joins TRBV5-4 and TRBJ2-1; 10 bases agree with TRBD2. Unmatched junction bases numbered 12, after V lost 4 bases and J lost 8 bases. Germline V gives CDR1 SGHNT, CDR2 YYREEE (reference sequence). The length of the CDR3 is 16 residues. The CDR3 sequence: CASSDLERGGPDEQFF. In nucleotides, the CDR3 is TGTGCCAGCAGCGACTTGGAGCGGGGGGGCCCGGATGAGCAGTTCTTC.

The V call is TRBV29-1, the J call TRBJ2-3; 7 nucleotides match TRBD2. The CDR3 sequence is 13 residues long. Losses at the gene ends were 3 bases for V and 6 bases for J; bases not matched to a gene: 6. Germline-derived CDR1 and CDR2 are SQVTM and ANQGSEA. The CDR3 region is CSVEGGIRDTQYF. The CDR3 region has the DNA TGCAGCGTTGAGGGGGGGATCAGGGATACGCAGTATTTT.

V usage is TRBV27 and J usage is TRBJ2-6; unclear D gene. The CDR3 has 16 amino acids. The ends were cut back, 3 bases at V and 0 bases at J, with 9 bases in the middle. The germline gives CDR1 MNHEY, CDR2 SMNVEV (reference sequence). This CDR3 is CASSFGAISGANVLTF. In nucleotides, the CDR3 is TGTGCCAGCAGTTTCGGTGCGATCTCTGGGGCCAACGTCCTGACTTTC.

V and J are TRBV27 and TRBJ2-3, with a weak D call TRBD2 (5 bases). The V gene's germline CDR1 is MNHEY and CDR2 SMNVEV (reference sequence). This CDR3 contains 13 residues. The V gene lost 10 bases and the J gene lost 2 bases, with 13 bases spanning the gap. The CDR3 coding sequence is TGTGCCACCGCGGAGGCTCACACAGATACGCAGTATTTT. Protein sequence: CATAEAHTDTQYF.

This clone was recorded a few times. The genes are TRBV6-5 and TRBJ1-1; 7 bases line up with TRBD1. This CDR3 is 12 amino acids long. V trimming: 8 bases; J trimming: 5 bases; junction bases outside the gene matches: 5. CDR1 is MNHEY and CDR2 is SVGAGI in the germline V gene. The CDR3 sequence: CASQGGGTEAFF. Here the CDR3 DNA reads TGTGCCAGCCAGGGGGGAGGTACTGAAGCTTTCTTT.